Presented here are 22 T cell receptor beta chains from one specimen sequenced in a study of control samples from healthy donors and cancer patients. Some clones are missing from TCRdb's copy, which holds only in-frame ones; the method was immunoSEQ multiplex PCR. The data hold fewer than 200,000 clones, with 93% observed a single time. The sequencing input was blood. These receptors came from a woman in her sixties or seventies in good health.

On this clone itself: Other DNA sequences within the sample encode an identical CDR3. The rearrangement links TRBV6-6 to TRBJ2-7; D unclear. The germline gives CDR1 MNHNY, CDR2 SVGAGI (reference sequence). V dropped 6 bases and J dropped 2 bases, with 5 bases sitting between them. CDR3 length: 11 residues. The CDR3 sequence: CASSPTYEQYF. The CDR3, as DNA: TGTGCCAGCAGCCCTACCTACGAGCAGTACTTC.

This chain connects TRBV2 to TRBJ1-6; D perhaps matches TRBD1 (6 bases). The CDR3 is 14 residues long. V was cut by 2 bases and J by 7 bases, with 9 bases left in between. The V gene's germline CDR1 is SNHLY and CDR2 FYNNEI. In DNA, the CDR3 is TGTGCCAGCAGTGAACTGCAGGGGAATTCACCCCTCCACTTT. Translating it yields CASSELQGNSPLHF. The full variable domain, in which reference TRBV2 and TRBJ1-6 provide the parts outside the CDR3, is EPEVTQTPSHQVTQMGQEVILRCVPISNHLYFYWYRQILGQKVEFLVSFYNNEISEKSEIFDDQFSVERPDGSNFTLKIRSTKLEDSAMYFCASSELQGNSPLHFGNGTRLTVT.

The chain carries TRBV3-1 (or the pseudogene TRBV3-2) and TRBJ2-7; 11 nucleotides match TRBD2. This CDR3 spans 14 amino acids. With 4 bases clipped from V and 3 bases from J, the junction kept 2 bases outside the gene matches. Germline CDR1 reads LGHDT; CDR2 reads YNNKEL (reference sequence). The CDR3 DNA is TGTGCCAGCAGCCCGGGACTAGCGGTCTACGAGCAGTACTTC. Translation gives CASSPGLAVYEQYF.

This clone was seen a single time. The chain combines TRBV5-6 with TRBJ1-4; D is possibly TRBD1 (6 bases). CDR3 length equals 15 residues. The V gene's germline CDR1 is SGHDT and CDR2 YYEEEE. V gave up 3 bases and J gave up 3 bases, with 12 bases separating them. DNA of the CDR3: TGTGCCAGCAGCTCCGCCGGGACACCTAATGAAAAACTGTTTTTT. It encodes CASSSAGTPNEKLFF.

The V and J genes are TRBV27 and TRBJ2-5; the match to TRBD2 covers 8 bases. Germline lookup yields CDR1 MNHEY and CDR2 SMNVEV (reference sequence). The CDR3 spans 16 residues. V gave up 10 bases and J gave up 0 bases; unmatched junction bases: 13. CDR3 DNA: TGTGCCACTTCTACGGGGGGGGGCCCCTACCAAGAGACCCAGTACTTC. Protein product: CATSTGGGPYQETQYF.

The rearrangement uses TRBV7-9 and TRBJ1-3, with D perhaps matching TRBD1 (5 bases). In germline, CDR1 is SEHNR, CDR2 FQNEAQ (reference sequence). V was clipped by 3 bases and J by 4 bases, with 13 bases between them. CDR3 length: 15 residues. The CDR3 coding sequence is TGTGCCAGCAGCTTCCCGACAGTCGACGGAAACACCATATATTTT. This gives the protein CASSFPTVDGNTIYF.

J is TRBJ2-1 and V is TRBV18; tentative D call: TRBD1 (6 bases). The V and J ends lost 3 bases and 6 bases respectively, with 12 bases between them. The CDR3 has 14 amino acids. Germline-derived CDR1 and CDR2 are KGHSH and LQKENI. The DNA of the CDR3 is TGTGCCAGCTCACCGCAGGGGATATTCAATGAGCAGTTCTTC. It specifies CASSPQGIFNEQFF.

CDR3 nucleotide sequence: TGTGCCAGCAGTCCTGGGGGATTACATCAGCCCCAGCATTTT. Its protein is CASSPGGLHQPQHF. The chain has TRBV6-5 and TRBJ1-5; possibly TRBD1 for D (5 bases). Per the germline V gene, CDR1 is MNHEY and CDR2 is SVGAGI. This CDR3 has 14 amino acids. V was cut by 5 bases and J by 5 bases, with 13 bases left in between.

The rearrangement uses TRBV7-2 and TRBJ1-1, with D possibly TRBD1 on 5 matching bases. CDR1 and CDR2 (germline): SGHTA, FQGNSA. The V end lost 7 bases, the J end lost 2 bases, and 11 bases lay between the germline ends. The CDR3 is made up of 13 amino acids. In DNA, the CDR3 is TGTGCCAGCAACCTACAGGAAAACACTGAAGCTTTCTTT. This sequence encodes CASNLQENTEAFF.

J is TRBJ2-3 and V is TRBV7-3, with 8 bases aligning to TRBD1. The J segment lost 5 bases and the V segment lost 5 bases, leaving 6 bases of the junction unmatched. The CDR3 has 14 amino acids. The V gene's germline CDR1 is SGHTA and CDR2 FQGTGA. DNA for the CDR3: TGTGCCAGCAGCGACAGGGGCCGAGTAGATACGCAGTATTTT. Protein: CASSDRGRVDTQYF.

The chain carries TRBV6-1 and TRBJ2-2; no definite D call. There are 14 residues in the CDR3. Germline values: CDR1 MNHNS, CDR2 SASEGT. The V end was cut by 1 base, the J end by 5 bases, with 8 bases between. CDR3 in DNA: TGTGCCAGCAGTGAAGGCACTATAACCGGGGAGCTGTTTTTT. This sequence encodes CASSEGTITGELFF.

This chain uses TRBV29-1 with TRBJ2-2, with 8 bases aligning to TRBD2. Germline V lookup: CDR1 SQVTM, CDR2 ANQGSEA. This CDR3 spans 15 amino acids. With V trimmed by 0 bases and J by 4 bases, 4 bases remained unmatched. The CDR3 DNA is TGCAGCGTTGAAGATGACGGGGGGGCCACCGGGGAGCTGTTTTTT. It yields the protein CSVEDDGGATGELFF.

This clone was found once. This chain uses TRBV7-2 with TRBJ2-3; D tentatively fits TRBD1 or TRBD2 (6 bases each). The CDR3 is made up of 17 amino acids. V shed 1 base and J shed 2 bases, with 16 bases lying between them. Germline CDR1 reads SGHTA; CDR2 reads FQGNSA. In nucleotides, the CDR3 is TGTGCCAGCAGCTTAGGTGGGGGGCGTTCTTACACAGATACGCAGTATTTT. Residues: CASSLGGGRSYTDTQYF.

The V call is TRBV9, the J call TRBJ2-7; 11 nucleotides agree with TRBD2. The CDR3 extends over 15 amino acids. The V gene's germline CDR1 is SGDLS and CDR2 YYNGEE. Trimming removed 4 bases from V and 6 bases from J; junction bases left unmatched: 9. The DNA for the CDR3 is TGTGCCAGCAGCACATACTCCGGGACTAGCGGCGAGCAGTACTTC. This encodes CASSTYSGTSGEQYF. Full variable domain (remainder filled in from reference TRBV9 and TRBJ2-7): DSGVTQTPKHLITATGQRVTLRCSPRSGDLSVYWYQQSLDQGLQFLIQYYNGEERAKGNILERFSAQQFPDLHSELNLSSLELGDSALYFCASSTYSGTSGEQYFGPGTRLTVT.

The J gene is TRBJ2-6, the V gene TRBV10-3; 8 nucleotides align to TRBD2. This CDR3 region has 17 residues. The trim removed 11 bases at V and 5 bases at J, leaving 17 bases unmatched. Germline loops: CDR1 ENHRY, CDR2 SYGVKD. The CDR3 sequence: CAGSTRGGHLWANVLTF. The DNA of the CDR3 is TGTGCCGGATCAACCCGGGGGGGGCATCTCTGGGCCAACGTCCTGACTTTC.

The chain carries TRBV27 and TRBJ1-4; D gene unclear. Between the trimmed V and J ends, which lost 3 bases and 8 bases, there was a span of 16 bases. Germline V lookup: CDR1 MNHEY, CDR2 SMNVEV (reference sequence). The CDR3 is 15 residues long. The CDR3 is CASSLSPSMVEKLFF. In DNA form, the CDR3 reads TGTGCCAGCAGTTTGTCCCCTTCAATGGTCGAAAAACTGTTTTTT.

The chain has TRBV7-2 and TRBJ1-3; D remains ambiguous. Trimming cost V 2 bases and J 4 bases, with 18 bases left between them. Germline assignment: CDR1 SGHTA and CDR2 FQGNSA. This CDR3 contains 17 residues. CDR3 sequence reads: CASSLSIRQFEGNTIYF. Here the CDR3 DNA reads TGTGCCAGCAGCTTATCTATCAGGCAGTTTGAAGGAAACACCATATATTTT.

The J gene is TRBJ1-6, the V gene TRBV9; 9 nucleotides line up with TRBD1. Germline CDR1 SGDLS, CDR2 YYNGEE. This CDR3 comprises 15 residues. The ends lost 7 bases at V and 10 bases at J; junction bases unmatched: 12. The chain's CDR3 is CASSQGGQGESPLHF. As DNA, the CDR3 is TGTGCCAGCTCTCAAGGGGGACAGGGAGAGTCACCCCTCCACTTT.

CDR3 sequence: CASSWGVNTEAFF. In DNA form, the CDR3 reads TGTGCCAGCAGCTGGGGGGTGAACACTGAAGCTTTCTTT. V is TRBV5-6 and J is TRBJ1-1, with D possibly being TRBD1 (5 bases). Germline V gives CDR1 SGHDT, CDR2 YYEEEE. The CDR3 consists of 13 residues. Trimming took off 3 bases at V and 0 bases at J, with 6 bases between the two ends.

The chain links TRBV6-2 or TRBV6-3 to TRBJ1-5, with D maybe TRBD1 (6 bases). The CDR3 runs 14 residues. In germline, CDR1 is MNHEY, CDR2 SVGEGT. The V end was cut by 2 bases, the J end by 5 bases, with 10 bases between. CDR3 bases: TGTGCCAGCAGTTACCTGGGGGCCGATCAGCCCCAGCATTTT. As protein: CASSYLGADQPQHF.

The chain combines TRBV3-1 (or the pseudogene TRBV3-2) with TRBJ2-2; maybe TRBD2 (5 bases). The CDR3 runs 14 residues. The germline V gene encodes CDR1 LGHDT and CDR2 YNNKEL (reference sequence). Trimming took off 6 bases at V and 1 base at J, with 9 bases between the two ends. CDR3 in DNA: TGTGCCAGCAGTTATCGGGGGAACACCGGGGAGCTGTTTTTT. Amino acids: CASSYRGNTGELFF.

This clone appeared once. The chain links TRBV3-1 (or the pseudogene TRBV3-2) to TRBJ1-5; TRBD1 is a possible D gene (5 bases). Germline CDR1 LGHDT, CDR2 YNNKEL (reference sequence). With 5 bases removed from V and 3 bases from J, the gap between germline ends came to 8 bases. The CDR3 sequence is 13 residues long. CDR3: CASSGGVNQPQHF. For the CDR3, the DNA is TGTGCCAGCAGCGGGGGGGTCAATCAGCCCCAGCATTTT.